The 18 T cell receptor beta chains presented below share a single source sample, sequenced in a study of T-cell reconstitution after alpha-beta-depleted transplantation in children. The TCRbeta library was prepared with unique molecular identifiers. Using its own MiXCR run on the PCR reads, TCRdb lists one record per CDR3 protein. This table holds 600,000 to 800,000 distinct CDR3 sequences, about 12% found once. Material: PBMCs, obtained before TCRalphabeta/CD19-depleted stem cell transplant. The receptor source for this set is a girl aged 2-10 years with congenital amegakaryocytic thrombocytopenia, due to receive a stem cell transplant.

In its sample, this clonotype was seen many times. The chain recombines TRBV10-3 with TRBJ1-1, with D possibly matching TRBD1 (5 bases). The V end lost 11 bases, the J end lost 0 bases, and 13 bases lay between the germline ends. The CDR3 runs 13 residues. CDR1 ENHRY and CDR2 SYGVKD come from the germline V gene. Here the CDR3 reads CAVSTAMNTEAFF. The CDR3 bases are TGTGCCGTCTCGACAGCCATGAACACTGAAGCTTTCTTT.

This clonotype has just a few counts. One base away lies a much larger clone, so this may be a sequencing read error. CDR3: CASSILAGGTDTQYF. The CDR3 DNA reads TGTGCCAGCAGCATACTAGCGGGAGGCACAGATACGCAGTATTTT. The chain couples TRBV7-8 to TRBJ2-3, with 11 bases matching TRBD2. J lost 1 base, V lost 5 bases, and 2 bases had no gene match. This CDR3 has 15 residues. Germline CDR1 SGHVS, CDR2 FQNEAQ.

In its sample, this clonotype was seen a few times. This rearrangement joins TRBV7-9 to TRBJ1-3, with unresolved D. The V gene lost 5 bases and the J gene lost 2 bases, with 10 bases spanning the gap. Germline V gene lookup returns CDR1 SEHNR and CDR2 FQNEAQ (reference sequence). The CDR3 runs 14 residues. This CDR3 reads CASSRAEAGNTIYF. DNA for the CDR3: TGTGCCAGCAGCAGGGCTGAAGCTGGAAACACCATATATTTT.

This clonotype was recorded many times. This rearrangement joins TRBV20-1 to TRBJ2-1; D may be TRBD1 or TRBD2 (5 bases each). This CDR3 region has 15 residues. The germline V gene encodes CDR1 DFQATT and CDR2 SNEGSKA (reference sequence). V was clipped by 1 base and J by 4 bases, with 14 bases between them. This CDR3 is CSARGRDDAYNEQFF. Here the CDR3 DNA reads TGCAGTGCTAGAGGAAGGGACGACGCTTACAATGAGCAGTTCTTC.

This clonotype was seen a handful of times. The chain uses TRBV21-1 and TRBJ2-7; the table's D call, TRBD1, was not checked against the DNA. TRBV21-1 is a listed pseudogene. The CDR3 consists of 12 residues. The DNA for the CDR3 is TGTGCCGGATGGACAGCCACCTACGAGCAGTACTTC. Protein sequence: CAGWTATYEQYF.

This clonotype was counted at least ten times. The chain has TRBV12-3 or TRBV12-4 and TRBJ2-1, with D tentatively TRBD2 (6 bases). The CDR3 length is 14 residues. Trimming stripped 1 base from V and 9 bases from J, with 13 bases between. The CDR3 DNA reads as TGTGCCAGCAGTTTAGGTCTGCGGGAAGGTGAGCAGTTCTTC. Translated: CASSLGLREGEQFF.

The gene calls are TRBV20-1 and TRBJ1-2; D may be TRBD1 (6 bases). Germline lookup yields CDR1 DFQATT and CDR2 SNEGSKA (reference sequence). Trimming cost V 3 bases and J 4 bases, with 9 bases left between them. There are 12 residues in the CDR3. CDR3 sequence reads: CSASTRGYGYTF. CDR3 sequence (DNA): TGCAGTGCTAGTACCAGGGGCTATGGCTACACCTTC.

The J gene is TRBJ2-7, the V gene TRBV7-8; TRBD2 agrees at 10 bases. Germline V gene data show CDR1 as SGHVS and CDR2 as FQNEAQ. After removal of 6 bases from V and 3 bases from J, the junction contained 8 bases not matched to a gene. The CDR3 sequence is 15 residues long. CDR3 region: CASSWLAGVLYEQYF. DNA of the CDR3: TGTGCCAGCAGTTGGCTAGCGGGGGTCCTCTACGAGCAGTACTTC.

As to this clonotype: A single base separates this from a much larger clone, so it may be a read error. This chain joins TRBV6-2 or TRBV6-3 and TRBJ2-7, with D perhaps matching TRBD1 or TRBD2 (5 bases each). There are 15 residues in the CDR3. CDR1 and CDR2 (germline): MNHEY, SVGEGT. CDR3 sequence (DNA): TGTGCCAGCAGTTACGATCCGGGACGGTCCTACGGGCAGTACTTC. This sequence encodes CASSYDPGRSYGQYF.

The CDR3 loop is CSAKRGGPNTEAFF. The CDR3 bases are TGCAGTGCTAAGAGAGGCGGTCCCAACACTGAAGCTTTCTTT. The chain couples TRBV20-1 to TRBJ1-1, with D unclear. Trimming stripped 4 bases from V and 2 bases from J, with 14 bases between. CDR1 and CDR2 (germline): DFQATT, SNEGSKA (reference sequence). CDR3 length equals 14 residues.

This clonotype was recorded at least ten times. The chain links TRBV20-1 to TRBJ2-1; 8 bases are a match to TRBD2. This CDR3 region has 14 residues. With V trimmed by 6 bases and J by 5 bases, 9 bases remained unmatched. Germline assignment: CDR1 DFQATT and CDR2 SNEGSKA (reference sequence). CDR3 region: CSAWGTSVNNEQFF. CDR3 sequence (DNA): TGCAGTGCGTGGGGGACTAGTGTTAACAATGAGCAGTTCTTC.

This clonotype appeared many times. The gene calls are TRBV5-1 and TRBJ2-3; D is possibly TRBD2 (6 bases). The V gene's germline CDR1 is SGHRS and CDR2 YFSETQ. Between the trimmed V and J ends, which lost 4 bases and 5 bases, there was a span of 17 bases. CDR3 length: 15 amino acids. The CDR3 DNA reads TGCGCCAGCAGCGTTCGGGAGCCCCCACAAGATACGCAGTATTTT. Protein product: CASSVREPPQDTQYF.

There are many counts of this clonotype. The chain has TRBV20-1 and TRBJ2-7; 13 positions match TRBD2. This CDR3 region has 15 residues. Germline V gene sequence: CDR1 DFQATT, CDR2 SNEGSKA (reference sequence). The ends lost 2 bases at V and 1 base at J; junction bases unmatched: 2. CDR3 region: CSARLGLAGSYEQYF. The CDR3 region has the DNA TGCAGTGCTAGATTGGGACTAGCGGGATCCTACGAGCAGTACTTC.

The gene calls are TRBV20-1 and TRBJ2-4; 11 bases fit TRBD1. CDR1 is DFQATT and CDR2 is SNEGSKA in the germline V gene (reference sequence). This CDR3 region has 15 residues. The ends lost 5 bases at V and 2 bases at J; junction bases unmatched: 5. The CDR3 sequence: CSAGRDRGTKNIQYF. The CDR3 DNA reads TGCAGTGCTGGCCGGGACAGGGGGACCAAAAACATTCAGTACTTC.

This clonotype has at least ten counts. V and J are TRBV29-1 and TRBJ2-1, with 7 bases matching TRBD2. The CDR3 is made up of 13 amino acids. Germline V gives CDR1 SQVTM, CDR2 ANQGSEA. V lost 4 bases to trimming and J lost 5 bases; unmatched junction nucleotides: 5. The CDR3 DNA follows: TGCAGCGTTGCTGTGACTAGCAACAATGAGCAGTTCTTC. Protein product: CSVAVTSNNEQFF.

The rearrangement links TRBV7-9 to TRBJ1-5; D gene ambiguous. CDR1 and CDR2 from the germline V gene are SEHNR and FQNEAQ (reference sequence). V gave up 2 bases and J gave up 5 bases, with 7 bases separating them. CDR3 size: 13 residues. The CDR3 sequence: CASSLLSDQPQHF. The DNA for the CDR3 is TGTGCCAGCAGCTTACTTTCAGATCAGCCCCAGCATTTT. Variable domain in full (rest from reference TRBV7-9 and TRBJ1-5): DTGVSQNPRHKITKRGQNVTFRCDPISEHNRLYWYRQTLGQGPEFLTYFQNEAQLEKSRLLSDRFSAERPKGSFSTLEIQRTEQGDSAMYLCASSLLSDQPQHFGDGTRLSIL.

This clonotype appeared many times. J is TRBJ2-5 and V is TRBV27; unclear D gene. This CDR3 contains 15 residues. Trimming shortened V by 2 bases and J by 5 bases, and 15 bases separated the two germline ends. Germline V CDR1 and CDR2: MNHEY, SMNVEV (reference sequence). The CDR3 DNA reads as TGTGCCAGCAGTTTAGAGGCTACCCTCGGGGAGACCCAGTACTTC. This codes for CASSLEATLGETQYF.

The rearrangement links TRBV28 to TRBJ2-1, with TRBD2 as a possible D gene (6 bases). V lost 1 base to trimming and J lost 15 bases, with 16 bases between them. CDR3 size: 13 residues. Germline CDR1 and CDR2: MDHEN and SYDVKM. CDR3 residues: CASSLLGTPPPFF. The CDR3 DNA follows: TGTGCCAGCAGTTTATTAGGGACTCCTCCCCCGTTCTTC.